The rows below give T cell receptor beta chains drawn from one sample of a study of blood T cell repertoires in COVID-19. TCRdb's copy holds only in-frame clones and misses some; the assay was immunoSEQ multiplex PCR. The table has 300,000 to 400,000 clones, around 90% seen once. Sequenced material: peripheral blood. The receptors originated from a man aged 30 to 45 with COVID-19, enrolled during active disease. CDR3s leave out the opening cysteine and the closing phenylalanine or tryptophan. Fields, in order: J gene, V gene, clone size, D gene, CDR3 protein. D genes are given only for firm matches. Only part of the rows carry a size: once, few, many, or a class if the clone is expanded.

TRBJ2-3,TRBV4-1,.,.,ASSQVPPLQGRASTDTQY
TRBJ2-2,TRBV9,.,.,ASSAYSGVGELF
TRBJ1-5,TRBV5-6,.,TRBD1,ASSSGTAYSNQPQH
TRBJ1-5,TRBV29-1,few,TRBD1,SVGQGSEPQH
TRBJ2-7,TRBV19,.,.,ASSTRTDYEQY
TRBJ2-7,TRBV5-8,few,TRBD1,ASRKGQGESYEQY
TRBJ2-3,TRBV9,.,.,ASSPRAESTDTQY
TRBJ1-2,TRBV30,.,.,AWSGTNYGYT
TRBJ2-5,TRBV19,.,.,ASSTSGAGGTTQY
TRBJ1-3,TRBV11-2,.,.,ASSLDRNSGNTIY
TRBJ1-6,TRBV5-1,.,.,ASSLAPSPNSPLH
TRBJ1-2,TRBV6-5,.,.,ASSYASSGDYGYT
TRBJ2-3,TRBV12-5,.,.,ASGLRGPQEASTDTQY
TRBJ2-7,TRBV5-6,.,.,ASSFTSRRAYEQY
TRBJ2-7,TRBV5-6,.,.,ASSLNYNYEQY
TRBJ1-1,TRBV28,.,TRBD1,ASSLWTGTMNTEAF
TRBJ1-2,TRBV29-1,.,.,SVVQAQNPNYGYT
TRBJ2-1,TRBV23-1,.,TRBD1,ASSLWGTGGPSSYNEQF
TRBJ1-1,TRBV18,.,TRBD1,ASSLRDRAGTEAF
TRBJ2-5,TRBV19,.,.,ASSIGTEETQY
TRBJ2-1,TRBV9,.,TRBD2,ASSVSGGSYNEQF
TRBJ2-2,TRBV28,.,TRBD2,ASSFSGRASNTGELF
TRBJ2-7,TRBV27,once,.,ASSLSWTESSYEQY
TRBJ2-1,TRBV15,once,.,ATSRAPSGSYNEQF
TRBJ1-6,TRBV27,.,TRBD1,ASSFGDSNSPLH
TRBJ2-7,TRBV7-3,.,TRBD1,ASSLLPGGTYEQY
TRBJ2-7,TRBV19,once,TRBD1,ASSPRGQGSYEQY
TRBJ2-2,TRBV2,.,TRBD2,ASSVGLAFGELF
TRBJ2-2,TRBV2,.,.,ASSPTQGWDRRELF
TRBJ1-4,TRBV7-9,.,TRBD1,ASSSGTGNEKLF
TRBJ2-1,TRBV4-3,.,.,ASSQDLTEYNEQF
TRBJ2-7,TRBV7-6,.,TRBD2,ASSLGELAGGVYEQY